This T cell receptor beta chain was sequenced in a study of cytomegalovirus exposure and HLA in healthy donors. Primers included in the PCR were 60 Vbeta and 13 Jbeta primers. This table comes from immunoSEQ multiplex PCR, and its TCRdb copy is limited to in-frame clones, with some not included. This sample yields about 280,000 clones, of which about 87% are seen a single time; more than 2% belongs to the top ten. The CDR3 spans 15 residues. The germline V gene has CDR1 SGHDN and CDR2 FVKESK. V dropped 4 bases and J dropped 0; count of bases not matched to a gene: 4. About this clone: Its cognate antigen is unknown.

Study findings and constraints: TCR beta V- and J-gene trimming was later associated with a missense DCLRE1C variant.

The J gene is TRBJ2-3, the V gene TRBV14; 7 nucleotides agree with TRBD1. The sample comprised PBMCs. The source of this sequence is a woman between 18 and 30 years old in good health and CMV-seronegative. This chain's CDR3 is CASSLGTASTDTQYF. DNA for the CDR3: TGTGCCAGCAGCCTGGGGACAGCCAGCACAGATACGCAGTATTTT.